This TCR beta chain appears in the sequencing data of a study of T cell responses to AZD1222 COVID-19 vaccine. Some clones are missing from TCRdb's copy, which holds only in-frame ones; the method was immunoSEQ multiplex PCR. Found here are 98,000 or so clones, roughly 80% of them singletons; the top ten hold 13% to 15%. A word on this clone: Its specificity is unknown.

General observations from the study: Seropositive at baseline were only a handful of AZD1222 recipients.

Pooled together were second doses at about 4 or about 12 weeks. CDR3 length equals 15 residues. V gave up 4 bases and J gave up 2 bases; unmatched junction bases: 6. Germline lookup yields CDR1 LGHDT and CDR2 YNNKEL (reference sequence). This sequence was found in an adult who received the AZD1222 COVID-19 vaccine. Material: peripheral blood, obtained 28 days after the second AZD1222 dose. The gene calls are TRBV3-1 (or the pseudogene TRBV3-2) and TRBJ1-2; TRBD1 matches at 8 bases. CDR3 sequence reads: CASSPRDRQNYGYTF. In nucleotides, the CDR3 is TGTGCCAGCAGCCCACGGGACAGGCAGAACTATGGCTACACCTTC.